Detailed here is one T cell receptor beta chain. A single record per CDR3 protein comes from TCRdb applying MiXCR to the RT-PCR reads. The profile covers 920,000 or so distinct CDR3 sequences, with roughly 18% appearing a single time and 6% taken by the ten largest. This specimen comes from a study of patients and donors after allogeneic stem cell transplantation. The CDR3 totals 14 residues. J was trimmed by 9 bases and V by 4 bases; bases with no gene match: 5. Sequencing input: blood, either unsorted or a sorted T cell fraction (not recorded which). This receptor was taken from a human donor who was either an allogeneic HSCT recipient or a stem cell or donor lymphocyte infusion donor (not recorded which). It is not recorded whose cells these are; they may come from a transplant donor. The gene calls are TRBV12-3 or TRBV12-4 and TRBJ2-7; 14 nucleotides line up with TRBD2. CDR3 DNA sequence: TGTGCCAGCAGTTCGGGACTAGCGGGGGAGCGGCAGTACTTC. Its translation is CASSSGLAGERQYF.